This paragraph covers one T cell receptor beta chain sequence. These data are taken from a study of OX40 agonist ivuxolimab in advanced cancers. CDR1 and CDR2 from the germline V gene are SGHKS and YYEKEE (reference sequence). The CDR3 extends over 16 amino acids. With 0 bases removed from V and 0 bases from J, the gap between germline ends came to 11 bases. Produced via immunoSEQ multiplex PCR; TCRdb's table is partial and in-frame only. The data contain just over 60,000 clones, roughly 90% of them seen just once; the ten biggest clones take up 0.62%. The sample here was CD4+ or CD8+ T cells sorted from blood, taken in a trial of the OX40 agonist ivuxolimab. The V gene is TRBV5-5, the J gene TRBJ2-3; D not certain. The sequence derives from an adult with an advanced solid tumor such as melanoma, head and neck, liver or kidney cancer. The CDR3 sequence: CASSLEQSTSTDTQYF. The CDR3 DNA sequence: TGTGCCAGCAGCTTGGAACAGAGCACTAGCACAGATACGCAGTATTTT.